This T cell receptor beta chain is from a study of monozygotic twins with inflammatory bowel disease. General study results and limits: A single strong clonotype or signal linked to IBD was not supported. Resolution of different T cell subtypes was not achieved.

The CDR3 covers 13 residues. Germline values: CDR1 DFQATT, CDR2 SNEGSKA (reference sequence). The draw for each donor consisted of a single 2.5 ml blood sample. Whole-blood RNA isolation (total RNA) proceeded without T cell sorting. On this clonotype: Its antigen remains unknown.

TCRdb re-called the 5' RACE reads; one entry per CDR3 protein, DNA not given. This sample carries about 330,000 distinct CDR3 sequences, with under 2.5% going to the ten biggest clones. The TCR originated in a human donor with ulcerative colitis or Crohn's disease, or a healthy co-twin of an affected twin (not recorded which). Sequenced input: blood. V and J are TRBV20-1 and TRBJ2-1; TCRdb returns TRBD2, unconfirmable since there is no DNA. The CDR3 is CSARVTGGNEQFF.